The TCR beta chain described here comes from a study of PD-L1 blockade in urothelial cancer (dated by TCRdb to 2015 to 2018). General notes on the study: Every patient began therapy in about 2014 and was given atezolizumab 1,200 mg intravenously every 3 weeks. About 85% of the 29 patients were identified as males with urothelial cancer of bladder origin, and a prior smoking history was reported by 18 of 29 patients. An ECOG performance status of 0 or 1 was recorded for the patients, and 0 to 3 prior chemotherapy regimens had been received by the patients. Blood samples were analyzed 3 weeks after the start of treatment (second dose) and 6 weeks after the start of treatment. Blood samples gave a median of about 140,000 T cells and 77,000 or so unique TCRs, with a median clonality of about 0.078. The study was an exploratory multi-omic analysis of somatic, immune and clinical correlates of response to PD-L1 blockade with atezolizumab in urothelial cancer. Pretreatment tumor samples and matched peripheral blood, collected serially before and after atezolizumab treatment, underwent TCR sequencing. Durable clinical benefit was defined as progression-free survival longer than 6 months, and TCR features were also tested against progression-free and overall survival. In the same patients who had TCR sequencing, pretreatment tumors also underwent whole exome sequencing and RNA sequencing. Some ten patients reached durable clinical benefit, while some 19 patients did not. Pretreatment blood TCR-seq was available for nearly 30 patients, at least one posttreatment blood collection was obtained for 24 patients, and tumor TCR-seq was available for 24 patients.

The paper as a whole reports these results and caveats: Because the sample size was small (n ≈ 27) and many exploratory analyses were performed, the results are intended to be hypothesis-generating. Improved progression-free and overall survival was associated with having pretreatment peripheral blood TCR clonality below the median. Among patients with durable benefit, tumor-associated TCR clones showed greater expansion in peripheral blood 3 weeks after treatment started (n ≈ 20, p = 0.022).

The sample's time point, from its label and the paper: pretreatment peripheral blood. A cohort of more than 25 patients with locally advanced or metastatic urothelial carcinoma, treated at Memorial Sloan Kettering on a trial protocol, was included. Peripheral blood mononuclear cells were collected pretreatment and during treatment, at between 1 and 8 total time points per patient. The Qiagen DNeasy Blood extraction kit was used to purify genomic DNA from total PBMCs and tumor samples. Collected pretreatment and during treatment, PBMCs were isolated and stored as previously described. This clone was picked up a small number of times. It lacks a known antigen. It has no much larger one-base neighbor in the sample; base qualities were not kept. The same CDR3 also results from other DNA sequences found in this sample. Synthetic TCR analog templates were spiked into each PCR to estimate absolute template abundance from read counts. The immunoSEQ assay was used to amplify TCRbeta CDR3 regions from genomic DNA with bias-controlled V and J gene primers. Rearranged TCRbeta segments were sequenced at approximately 20X coverage. Under the source paper's analysis protocol: Clustering was used to correct sequencing errors, and CDR3s were annotated against IMGT to assign V, D and J genes. Out-of-frame and stop-codon sequences were excluded, and only productive TCRbeta rearrangements were used in downstream analyses. Clonality was calculated as one minus the Shannon entropy normalized by the log of the number of unique productive sequences. Fisher's exact test with Benjamini-Hochberg correction, using a cutoff of adjusted p below 0.01, was how clones that differed between time points or between blood and tumor were identified. As stored in TCRdb, this immuneACCESS dataset retains in-frame rearrangements with V and J assigned. A fraction of the clones does not appear; measured against another copy, unresolved V genes explain less than half of the discrepancy, and the remainder lacks a known reason. That table furnishes V, J and clone size, whereas the DNA furnished D and trimming. This sample has 130,000 or so clones in its table, and roughly 84% of those were observed once. The ten largest clonotypes hold about 2.9% of the sample.

This specimen consisted of PBMCs, obtained around atezolizumab (anti-PD-L1) treatment. This TCR was sampled from a man aged 50 or older with urothelial cancer.

Here is the DNA: TGTGCCAGCAGCTTAGGAGCGGGAGGCAGGAATGAGCAGTTCTTC. Its protein reads: CASSLGAGGRNEQFF. The V gene is TRBV7-3 and the J gene is TRBJ2-1, with TRBD2 identical over 9 junction bases. At the junction V is shortened by 2 bases and J by 7 bases; bases outside the gene matches: 6. The CDR3 sequence holds 15 residues, the cysteine and phenylalanine included. The sequence is cut down to CDR3 DNA, 45 bases in frame from base 1. CDR1 SGHTA and CDR2 FQGTGA were looked up in the germline V gene. The full variable domain, with segments outside the CDR3 supplied by the reference TRBV7-3 and TRBJ2-1 proteins, appears as GAGVSQTPSNKVTEKGKYVELRCDPISGHTALYWYRQSLGQGPEFLIYFQGTGAADDSGLPNDRFFAVRPEGSVSTLKIQRTERGDSAVYLCASSLGAGGRNEQFFGPGTRLTVL.